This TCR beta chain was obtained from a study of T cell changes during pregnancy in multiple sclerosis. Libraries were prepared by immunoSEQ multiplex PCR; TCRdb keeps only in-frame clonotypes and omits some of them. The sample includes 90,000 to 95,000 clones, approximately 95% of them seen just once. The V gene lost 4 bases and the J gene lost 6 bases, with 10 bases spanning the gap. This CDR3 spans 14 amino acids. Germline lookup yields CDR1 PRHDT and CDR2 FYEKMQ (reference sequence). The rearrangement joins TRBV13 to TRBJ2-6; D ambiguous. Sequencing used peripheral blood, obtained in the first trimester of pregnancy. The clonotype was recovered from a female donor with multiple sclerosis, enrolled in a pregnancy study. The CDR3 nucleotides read TGTGCCAGCAGCTACCGACTTGAGGCCAACGTCCTGACTTTC. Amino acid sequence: CASSYRLEANVLTF. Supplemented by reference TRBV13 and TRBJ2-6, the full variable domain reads AAGVIQSPRHLIKEKRETATLKCYPIPRHDTVYWYQQGPGQDPQFLISFYEKMQSDKGSIPDRFSAQQFSDYHSELNMSSLELGDSALYFCASSYRLEANVLTFGAGSRLTVL.